The entry that follows covers one T cell receptor (beta chain) sequence. These data are taken from a study of blood T cell repertoires in COVID-19. As for the study in general: PBMCs, B-cell-depleted T cells, or T cells provided the cDNA or gDNA that made up the material.

Here immunoSEQ multiplex PCR was the method, and the copy in TCRdb shows in-frame clones only, minus some. The sample carries 90,000 to 120,000 clones, roughly 90% recorded once. The CDR3 covers 16 residues. Per the germline V gene, CDR1 is MNHEY and CDR2 is SVGAGI. V was shortened by 3 bases and J by 3 bases, with 16 bases between the two germline ends. V gene TRBV6-5 combines with J gene TRBJ2-3; D call uncertain. This clonotype was obtained from a human donor in a cohort sampled during active COVID-19. Material: peripheral blood. In DNA, the CDR3 is TGTGCCAGCAGTTATCATAATACAAGAAAGACAGATACGCAGTATTTT. Its protein is CASSYHNTRKTDTQYF.